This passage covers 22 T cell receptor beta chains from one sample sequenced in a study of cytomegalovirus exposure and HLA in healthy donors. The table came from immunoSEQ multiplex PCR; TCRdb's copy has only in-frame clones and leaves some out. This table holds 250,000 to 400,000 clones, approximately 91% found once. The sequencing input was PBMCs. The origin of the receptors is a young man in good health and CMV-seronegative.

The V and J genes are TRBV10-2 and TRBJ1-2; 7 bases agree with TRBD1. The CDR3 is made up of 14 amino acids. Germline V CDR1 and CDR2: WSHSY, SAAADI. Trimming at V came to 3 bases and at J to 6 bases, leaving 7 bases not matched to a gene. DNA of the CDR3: TGCGCCAGCAGTGAAAGAGGGGGCGGGCATGGCTACACCTTC. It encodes CASSERGGGHGYTF.

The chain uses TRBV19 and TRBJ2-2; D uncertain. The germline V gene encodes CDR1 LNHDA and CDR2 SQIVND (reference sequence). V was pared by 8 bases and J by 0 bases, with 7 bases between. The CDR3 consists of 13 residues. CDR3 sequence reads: CASYHTNTGELFF. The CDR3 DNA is TGTGCCAGTTACCACACGAACACCGGGGAGCTGTTTTTT.

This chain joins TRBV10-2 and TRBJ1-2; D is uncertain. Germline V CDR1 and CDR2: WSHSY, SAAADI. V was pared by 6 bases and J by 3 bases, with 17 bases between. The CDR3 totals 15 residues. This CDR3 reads CASRESGSWDYGYTF. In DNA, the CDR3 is TGCGCCAGCAGAGAATCGGGGTCTTGGGACTATGGCTACACCTTC.

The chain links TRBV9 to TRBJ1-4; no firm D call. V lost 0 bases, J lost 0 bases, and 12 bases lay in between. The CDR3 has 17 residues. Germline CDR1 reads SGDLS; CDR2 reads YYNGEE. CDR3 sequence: CASSVGHSLTTNEKLFF. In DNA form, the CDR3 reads TGTGCCAGCAGCGTAGGACACTCTCTAACAACTAATGAAAAACTGTTTTTT.

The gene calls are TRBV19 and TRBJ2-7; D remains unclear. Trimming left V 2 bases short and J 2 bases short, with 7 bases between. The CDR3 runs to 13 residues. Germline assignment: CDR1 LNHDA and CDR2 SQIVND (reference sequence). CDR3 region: CASSITGTYEQYF. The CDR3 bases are TGTGCCAGTAGTATAACGGGTACCTACGAGCAGTACTTC.

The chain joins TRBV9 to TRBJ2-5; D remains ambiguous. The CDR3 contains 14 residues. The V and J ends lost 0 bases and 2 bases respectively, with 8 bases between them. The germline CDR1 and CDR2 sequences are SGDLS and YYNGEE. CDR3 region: CASSVGRRQETQYF. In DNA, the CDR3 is TGTGCCAGCAGCGTAGGTAGGAGACAAGAGACCCAGTACTTC. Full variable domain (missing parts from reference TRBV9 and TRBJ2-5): DSGVTQTPKHLITATGQRVTLRCSPRSGDLSVYWYQQSLDQGLQFLIQYYNGEERAKGNILERFSAQQFPDLHSELNLSSLELGDSALYFCASSVGRRQETQYFGPGTRLLVL.

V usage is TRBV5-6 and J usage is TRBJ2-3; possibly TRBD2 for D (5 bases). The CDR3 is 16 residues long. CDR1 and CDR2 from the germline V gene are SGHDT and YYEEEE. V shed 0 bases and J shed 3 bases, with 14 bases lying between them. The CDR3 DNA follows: TGTGCCAGCAGCTTGGCCTCGGGGTATGGGACAGATACGCAGTATTTT. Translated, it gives CASSLASGYGTDTQYF.

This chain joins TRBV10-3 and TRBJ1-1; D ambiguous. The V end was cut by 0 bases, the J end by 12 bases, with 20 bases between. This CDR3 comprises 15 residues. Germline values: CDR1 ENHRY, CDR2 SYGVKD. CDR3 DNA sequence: TGTGCCATCAGTGAGTCCGGACTTGGCGGGTTTAAGTCTTTCTTT. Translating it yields CAISESGLGGFKSFF.

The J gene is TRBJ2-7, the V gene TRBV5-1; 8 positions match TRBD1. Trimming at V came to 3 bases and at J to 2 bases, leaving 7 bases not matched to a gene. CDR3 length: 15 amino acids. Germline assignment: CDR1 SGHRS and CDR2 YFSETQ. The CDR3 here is CASSSSDRGPYEQYF. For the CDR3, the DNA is TGCGCCAGCAGCTCTTCCGACAGGGGCCCCTACGAGCAGTACTTC.

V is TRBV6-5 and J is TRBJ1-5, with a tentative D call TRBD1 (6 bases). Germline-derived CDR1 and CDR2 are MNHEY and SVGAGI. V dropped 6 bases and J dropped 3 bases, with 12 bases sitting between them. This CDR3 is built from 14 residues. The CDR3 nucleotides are TGTGCCAGCAGCATACAGGGTACCAATCAGCCCCAGCATTTT. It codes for CASSIQGTNQPQHF.

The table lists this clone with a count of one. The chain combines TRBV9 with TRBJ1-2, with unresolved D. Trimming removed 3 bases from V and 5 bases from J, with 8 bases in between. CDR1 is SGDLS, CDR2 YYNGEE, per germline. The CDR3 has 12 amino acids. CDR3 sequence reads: CASSGSTYGYTF. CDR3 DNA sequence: TGTGCCAGCAGCGGCAGTACATATGGCTACACCTTC.

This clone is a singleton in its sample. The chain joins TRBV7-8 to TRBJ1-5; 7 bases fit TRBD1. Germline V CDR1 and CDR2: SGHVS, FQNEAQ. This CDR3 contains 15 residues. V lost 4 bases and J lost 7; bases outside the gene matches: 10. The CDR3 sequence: CASSSSDRDRQPQHF. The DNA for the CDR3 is TGTGCCAGCAGCTCCAGCGACAGGGACCGGCAGCCCCAGCATTTT.

CDR3 residues: CASSFEGGSYNEQFF. The CDR3 nucleotides read TGTGCCAGCAGTTTTGAGGGAGGCTCCTACAATGAGCAGTTCTTC. The V and J genes are TRBV27 and TRBJ2-1; D may be TRBD2 (6 bases). The CDR3 sequence is 15 residues long. The germline V gene encodes CDR1 MNHEY and CDR2 SMNVEV (reference sequence). Between the trimmed V and J ends, which lost 3 bases and 0 bases, there was a span of 9 bases.

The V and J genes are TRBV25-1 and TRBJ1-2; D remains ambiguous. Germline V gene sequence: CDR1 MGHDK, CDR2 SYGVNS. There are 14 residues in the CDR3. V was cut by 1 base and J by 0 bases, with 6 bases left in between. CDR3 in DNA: TGTGCCAGCAGTGAATTTGGAGCTAACTATGGCTACACCTTC. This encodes CASSEFGANYGYTF.

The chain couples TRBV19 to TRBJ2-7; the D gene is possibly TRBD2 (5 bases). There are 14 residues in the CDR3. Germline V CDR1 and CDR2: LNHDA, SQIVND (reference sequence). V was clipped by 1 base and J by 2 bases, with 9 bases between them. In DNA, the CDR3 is TGTGCCAGTAGTATAGCGGGGAGCCCCTACGAGCAGTACTTC. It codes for CASSIAGSPYEQYF.

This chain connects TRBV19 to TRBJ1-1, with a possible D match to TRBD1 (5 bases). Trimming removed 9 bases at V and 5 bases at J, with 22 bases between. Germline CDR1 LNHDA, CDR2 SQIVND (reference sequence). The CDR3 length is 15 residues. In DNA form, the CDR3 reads TGTGCCAGCTCCCCACTGGCAGGGAGGGGTACTGAAGCTTTCTTT. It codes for CASSPLAGRGTEAFF.

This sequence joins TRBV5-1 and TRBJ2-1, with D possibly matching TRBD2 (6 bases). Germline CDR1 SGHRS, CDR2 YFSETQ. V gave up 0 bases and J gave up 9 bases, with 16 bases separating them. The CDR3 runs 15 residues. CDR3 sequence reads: CASSLAGDPFTEQFF. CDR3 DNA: TGCGCCAGCAGCTTGGCGGGAGACCCTTTCACTGAGCAGTTCTTC.

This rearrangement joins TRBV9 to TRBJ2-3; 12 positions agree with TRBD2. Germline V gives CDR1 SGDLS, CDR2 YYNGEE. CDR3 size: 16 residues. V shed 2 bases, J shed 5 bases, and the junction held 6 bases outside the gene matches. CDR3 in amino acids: CASSVRTSGVRDTQYF. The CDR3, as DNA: TGTGCCAGCAGCGTCCGGACTAGCGGGGTGAGAGATACGCAGTATTTT.

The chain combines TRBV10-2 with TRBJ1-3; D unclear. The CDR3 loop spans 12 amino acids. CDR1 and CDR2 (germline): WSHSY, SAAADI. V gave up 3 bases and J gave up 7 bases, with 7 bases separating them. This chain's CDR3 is CASSELTNTIYF. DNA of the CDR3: TGCGCCAGCAGTGAACTTACGAACACCATATATTTT.

The CDR3 sequence: CASSPWTGPPSTNTGELFF. In DNA, the CDR3 is TGTGCCAGCAGCCCTTGGACAGGGCCACCATCAACGAACACCGGGGAGCTGTTTTTT. This chain joins TRBV7-9 and TRBJ2-2; 8 nucleotides align to TRBD1. V lost 5 bases to trimming and J lost 0 bases; unmatched junction nucleotides: 14. The CDR3 contains 19 residues. Looked up from germline, CDR1 is SEHNR and CDR2 is FQNEAQ (reference sequence).

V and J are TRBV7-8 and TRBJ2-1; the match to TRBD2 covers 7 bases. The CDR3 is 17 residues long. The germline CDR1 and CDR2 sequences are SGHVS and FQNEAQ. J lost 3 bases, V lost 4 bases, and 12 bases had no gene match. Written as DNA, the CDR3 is TGTGCCAGCAGCTGGGCGGGAGCGGCCAACTTCTACAATGAGCAGTTCTTC. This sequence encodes CASSWAGAANFYNEQFF.

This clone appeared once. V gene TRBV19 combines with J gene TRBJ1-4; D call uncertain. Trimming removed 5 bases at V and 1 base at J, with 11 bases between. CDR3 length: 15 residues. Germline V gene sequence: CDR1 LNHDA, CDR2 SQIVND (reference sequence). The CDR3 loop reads CASSAVRLTNEKLFF. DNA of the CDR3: TGTGCCAGTAGTGCCGTACGGTTAACTAATGAAAAACTGTTTTTT. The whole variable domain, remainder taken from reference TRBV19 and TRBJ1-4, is DGGITQSPKYLFRKEGQNVTLSCEQNLNHDAMYWYRQDPGQGLRLIYYSQIVNDFQKGDIAEGYSVSREKKESFPLTVTSAQKNPTAFYLCASSAVRLTNEKLFFGSGTQLSVL.